These 20 T cell receptor beta chains originate from one sample sequenced in a study of blood T cell repertoires in COVID-19. Profiled with immunoSEQ multiplex PCR; TCRdb holds only in-frame clones, not every one. The table records tens of thousands of clones, approximately 88% of them present only once. Sequenced: peripheral blood. The source of these receptors is a man aged 45 to 65 with active COVID-19.

V is TRBV19 and J is TRBJ2-6; D possibly corresponds to TRBD1 (5 bases). V lost 4 bases to trimming and J lost 0 bases, with 10 bases between them. The CDR3 has 16 amino acids. The germline V gene has CDR1 LNHDA and CDR2 SQIVND (reference sequence). CDR3 bases: TGTGCCAGTAGTAGGCAGGGTCGCTCTGGGGCCAACGTCCTGACTTTC. Its translation is CASSRQGRSGANVLTF.

V gene TRBV7-2 combines with J gene TRBJ2-1; 13 bases fit TRBD2. The V and J ends lost 6 bases and 8 bases, in that order; junction bases with no gene match: 10. Germline values: CDR1 SGHTA, CDR2 FQGNSA. CDR3 length: 16 amino acids. The CDR3 nucleotides are TGTGCCAGCAGGCTTACTAGCGGGGGGGCCTTCCATGAGCAGTTCTTC. Translating it yields CASRLTSGGAFHEQFF. The whole variable domain, filled in from reference TRBV7-2 and TRBJ2-1, reads GAGVSQSPSNKVTEKGKDVELRCDPISGHTALYWYRQSLGQGLEFLIYFQGNSAPDKSGLPSDRFSAERTGGSVSTLTIQRTQQEDSAVYLCASRLTSGGAFHEQFFGPGTRLTVL.

The V gene is TRBV5-1, the J gene TRBJ1-2; weak D call: TRBD1 (6 bases). With 5 bases removed from V and 4 bases from J, the gap between germline ends came to 21 bases. The CDR3 length is 16 residues. From germline, CDR1 is SGHRS and CDR2 YFSETQ. The CDR3 bases are TGCGCCAGCAGTCAGGACAGTTCCCTAGCGGGCTATGGCTACACCTTC. Protein product: CASSQDSSLAGYGYTF.

This CDR3 reads CASKRPGLNYGYTF. In DNA form, the CDR3 reads TGTGCCAGTAAGAGACCAGGGTTAAACTATGGCTACACCTTC. V and J are TRBV19 and TRBJ1-2; the D gene is possibly TRBD1 (5 bases). Germline V CDR1 and CDR2: LNHDA, SQIVND (reference sequence). The CDR3 runs to 14 residues. Trimming cost V 7 bases and J 2 bases, with 14 bases left between them.

The J gene is TRBJ1-5, the V gene TRBV4-1; 7 bases align to TRBD1. Per germline, CDR1 MGHRA and CDR2 YSYEKL. The J segment lost 2 bases and the V segment lost 1 base, leaving 2 bases of the junction unmatched. CDR3 size: 15 residues. CDR3 DNA: TGCGCCAGCAGCCAAGTAGGGACAGGCAATCAGCCCCAGCATTTT. Translated: CASSQVGTGNQPQHF.

The chain links TRBV4-3 to TRBJ2-4; 9 bases map to TRBD1. Germline V gene lookup returns CDR1 LGHNA and CDR2 YSLEER. Losses at the gene ends were 3 bases for V and 8 bases for J; bases not matched to a gene: 5. The CDR3 has 14 residues. In DNA form, the CDR3 reads TGCGCCAGCAGCCAGGGGACAGGGTCGGACATTCAGTACTTC. This translates into CASSQGTGSDIQYF.

This clone was seen more than once but under ten times. This chain joins TRBV6-1 and TRBJ1-2, with a tentative D call TRBD1 (6 bases). Germline CDR1 reads MNHNS; CDR2 reads SASEGT. The CDR3 totals 13 residues. V gave up 3 bases and J gave up 7 bases, with 12 bases separating them. CDR3 bases: TGTGCCAGCAGTGACAGGGGACCCCTTGGCTACACCTTC. Protein: CASSDRGPLGYTF.

A single count supports this clone. The rearrangement uses TRBV5-1 and TRBJ2-3; 12 nucleotides match TRBD2. V lost 4 bases and J lost 2; bases outside the gene matches: 8. CDR3 length: 17 residues. Germline CDR1 is SGHRS and CDR2 is YFSETQ. CDR3 residues: CASSIGLAGRLTDTQYF. The CDR3 region has the DNA TGCGCCAGCAGCATAGGACTAGCGGGACGGCTCACAGATACGCAGTATTTT.

The chain employs TRBV6-5 and TRBJ2-1; 7 positions agree with TRBD1. Germline V gives CDR1 MNHEY, CDR2 SVGAGI. The CDR3 has 14 residues. V lost 5 bases, J lost 4 bases, and 5 bases stayed unmatched. CDR3 in amino acids: CASSMGDRYNEQFF. CDR3 nucleotides: TGTGCCAGCAGTATGGGGGACAGATACAATGAGCAGTTCTTC.

The genes are TRBV9 and TRBJ2-7; D is possibly TRBD2 (6 bases). Germline V gene lookup returns CDR1 SGDLS and CDR2 YYNGEE. This CDR3 has 14 residues. V was trimmed by 5 bases and J by 3 bases, leaving 15 bases between them. CDR3 in DNA: TGTGCCAGCAGTGCTGATGCGGGGTACTACGAGCAGTACTTC. It specifies CASSADAGYYEQYF. The complete variable domain, with remaining parts taken from reference TRBV9 and TRBJ2-7, reads DSGVTQTPKHLITATGQRVTLRCSPRSGDLSVYWYQQSLDQGLQFLIQYYNGEERAKGNILERFSAQQFPDLHSELNLSSLELGDSALYFCASSADAGYYEQYFGPGTRLTVT.

The rearrangement links TRBV19 to TRBJ2-1; weak D call: TRBD2 (5 bases). Germline V gene lookup returns CDR1 LNHDA and CDR2 SQIVND (reference sequence). There are 13 residues in the CDR3. Deletions cut 11 bases from V and 5 bases from J, with 16 bases between. The CDR3 protein is CAPPQRTNNEQFF. CDR3 coding DNA: TGTGCCCCCCCCCAGCGGACGAACAATGAGCAGTTCTTC.

This sequence joins TRBV5-4 and TRBJ2-2; 7 nucleotides agree with TRBD2. V was pared by 4 bases and J by 4 bases, with 10 bases of the junction left unmatched. The germline CDR1 and CDR2 sequences are SGHNT and YYREEE (reference sequence). CDR3 length: 16 residues. The CDR3 bases are TGTGCCAGCAGCGTCGGGGCGGGAGCTCGCACCGGGGAGCTGTTTTTT. Its translation: CASSVGAGARTGELFF.

This clone was counted between two and nine times. This chain connects TRBV7-3 to TRBJ1-1; D is unresolved. V lost 0 bases to trimming and J lost 7 bases, with 15 bases between them. Germline assignment: CDR1 SGHTA and CDR2 FQGTGA. The length of the CDR3 is 15 residues. The CDR3 reads CASSLTPGDVNEAFF. The CDR3 nucleotides read TGTGCCAGCAGCTTAACACCCGGGGATGTGAATGAAGCTTTCTTT.

The rearrangement joins TRBV6-6 to TRBJ2-3; D perhaps matches TRBD2 (7 bases). The V gene lost 6 bases and the J gene lost 14 bases, with 21 bases spanning the gap. Germline V gene lookup returns CDR1 MNHNY and CDR2 SVGAGI (reference sequence). CDR3 length equals 13 residues. CDR3 nucleotide sequence: TGTGCCAGCAGATCCAACTCGGAGGGGGGGATGTATTTT. It translates to CASRSNSEGGMYF.

The J gene is TRBJ2-1, the V gene TRBV7-3; 7 bases fit TRBD2. V trimming: 5 bases; J trimming: 9 bases; junction bases outside the gene matches: 7. The CDR3 length is 13 residues. Looked up from germline, CDR1 is SGHTA and CDR2 is FQGTGA. The CDR3 nucleotides are TGTGCCAGCAGCGAAAGGAGCGGGGCTGAGCAGTTCTTC. Translating gives CASSERSGAEQFF. Filled out from reference TRBV7-3 and TRBJ2-1, the complete variable domain reads GAGVSQTPSNKVTEKGKYVELRCDPISGHTALYWYRQSLGQGPEFLIYFQGTGAADDSGLPNDRFFAVRPEGSVSTLKIQRTERGDSAVYLCASSERSGAEQFFGPGTRLTVL.

The chain employs TRBV27 and TRBJ2-2; TRBD2 is a possible D gene (5 bases). Trimming removed 8 bases at V and 6 bases at J, with 16 bases between. From germline, CDR1 is MNHEY and CDR2 SMNVEV (reference sequence). The CDR3 runs 14 residues. The CDR3 sequence is CASQLEIWAGELFF. The DNA for the CDR3 is TGTGCCAGCCAACTAGAGATTTGGGCCGGGGAGCTGTTTTTT.

The rearrangement links TRBV5-8 to TRBJ1-3; 7 bases fit TRBD1. The CDR3 sequence is 16 residues long. The germline gives CDR1 SGHTS, CDR2 YDEGEE. J was trimmed by 10 bases and V by 4 bases; bases with no gene match: 17. The CDR3 protein is CASSGGIRDSATTIYF. The DNA for the CDR3 is TGTGCCAGCAGCGGGGGAATCAGGGACAGTGCCACGACCATATATTTT. Full variable domain (rest looked up from reference TRBV5-8 and TRBJ1-3): EAGVTQSPTHLIKTRGQQATLRCSPISGHTSVYWYQQALGLGLQFLLWYDEGEERNRGNFPPRFSGRQFPNYSSELNVNALELEDSALYLCASSGGIRDSATTIYFGEGSWLTVV.

The chain is built from TRBV11-3 and TRBJ2-4; D unresolved. Per the germline V gene, CDR1 is SGHNT and CDR2 is YENEEA. This CDR3 comprises 12 residues. Deletions cut 1 base from V and 12 bases from J, with 10 bases between. The CDR3, as DNA: TGTGCCAGCAGCTTAGCCAGTGAGGCTCAGTACTTC. It encodes CASSLASEAQYF.

The chain recombines TRBV9 with TRBJ1-4; D is ambiguous. Trimming took 0 bases from V and 0 from J, leaving 9 bases between them. This CDR3 is built from 16 residues. Germline V gene data show CDR1 as SGDLS and CDR2 as YYNGEE. The CDR3 loop reads CASSVGWHTTNEKLFF. The CDR3 region has the DNA TGTGCCAGCAGCGTAGGATGGCACACAACTAATGAAAAACTGTTTTTT. The whole variable domain, remainder taken from reference TRBV9 and TRBJ1-4, is DSGVTQTPKHLITATGQRVTLRCSPRSGDLSVYWYQQSLDQGLQFLIQYYNGEERAKGNILERFSAQQFPDLHSELNLSSLELGDSALYFCASSVGWHTTNEKLFFGSGTQLSVL.

J is TRBJ2-5 and V is TRBV11-2; D may be TRBD2 (7 bases). This CDR3 spans 17 amino acids. Looked up from germline, CDR1 is SGHAT and CDR2 is FQNNGV. The V end was cut by 1 base, the J end by 2 bases, with 17 bases between. The CDR3 region has the DNA TGTGCCAGCAGCTTAGGGCACGGGGGGCCAACACAAGAGACCCAGTACTTC. As protein: CASSLGHGGPTQETQYF.